Below are 29 T cell receptor beta chains sequenced from a single sample in a study of blood T cell repertoires in COVID-19. The protocol was immunoSEQ multiplex PCR, while the TCRdb copy is restricted to in-frame clones and leaves out a portion. The sample contains 65,000 to 90,000 clones, about 87% of which appear only once. The sample comprised peripheral blood. The receptors derive from a woman of 80 years or more with acute or convalescent COVID-19.

The chain recombines TRBV6-6 with TRBJ2-1; TRBD1 matches 7 bases. Germline V gives CDR1 MNHNY, CDR2 SVGAGI (reference sequence). This CDR3 region has 14 residues. Losses at the gene ends were 5 bases for V and 4 bases for J; bases not matched to a gene: 5. CDR3 in DNA: TGTGCCAGCAGTCCGGGACAGATATACAATGAGCAGTTCTTC. It encodes CASSPGQIYNEQFF.

The chain is built from TRBV10-3 and TRBJ2-5, with D possibly TRBD1 on 5 matching bases. V was pared by 3 bases and J by 4 bases, with 9 bases between. The CDR3 is 13 residues long. Germline loops: CDR1 ENHRY, CDR2 SYGVKD. In DNA, the CDR3 is TGTGCCATCAGTGAATACAGGTTAGAGACCCAGTACTTC. Protein: CAISEYRLETQYF.

V is TRBV5-1 and J is TRBJ2-5; D unresolved. V lost 4 bases and J lost 1, with 11 bases in between. The germline V gene encodes CDR1 SGHRS and CDR2 YFSETQ. The CDR3 is 14 residues long. As DNA, the CDR3 is TGCGCCAGCAGCCACACGGGTCTCCAAGAGACCCAGTACTTC. This codes for CASSHTGLQETQYF.

J is TRBJ1-5 and V is TRBV7-6; 7 bases are a match to TRBD1. V lost 2 bases to trimming and J lost 1 base; unmatched junction nucleotides: 2. The CDR3 covers 15 residues. Germline loops: CDR1 SGHVS, CDR2 FNYEAQ. This CDR3 is CASSLSGGSNQPQHF. In nucleotides, the CDR3 is TGTGCCAGCAGCTTATCAGGGGGGAGCAATCAGCCCCAGCATTTT. Filled out from reference TRBV7-6 and TRBJ1-5, the complete variable domain reads GAGVSQSPRYKVTKRGQDVALRCDPISGHVSLYWYRQALGQGPEFLTYFNYEAQQDKSGLPNDRFSAERPEGSISTLTIQRTEQRDSAMYRCASSLSGGSNQPQHFGDGTRLSIL.

The genes are TRBV5-5 and TRBJ2-7; 8 positions match TRBD1. Germline lookup yields CDR1 SGHKS and CDR2 YYEKEE (reference sequence). This CDR3 has 13 residues. V was pared by 4 bases and J by 3 bases, with 3 bases of the junction left unmatched. CDR3 nucleotide sequence: TGTGCCAGCAGCGACAGGGGAGGCTACGAGCAGTACTTC. Its translation is CASSDRGGYEQYF.

The gene calls are TRBV7-2 and TRBJ2-7; 9 bases line up with TRBD2. Trimming cost V 2 bases and J 3 bases; bases outside gene matches: 5. The CDR3 is 15 amino acids. Germline CDR1 reads SGHTA; CDR2 reads FQGNSA. In DNA form, the CDR3 reads TGTGCCAGCAGCTTAATAGCGGGGGTTATCTACGAGCAGTACTTC. Its protein is CASSLIAGVIYEQYF.

As regards this clone: This sample also contains other DNA sequences that code for the same CDR3. The rearrangement uses TRBV9 and TRBJ1-1; D perhaps matches TRBD1 (5 bases). There are 14 residues in the CDR3. Germline assignment: CDR1 SGDLS and CDR2 YYNGEE. Trimming took off 4 bases at V and 1 base at J, with 11 bases between the two ends. CDR3 region: CASSLGHANTEAFF. CDR3 nucleotide sequence: TGTGCCAGCAGCCTCGGACACGCGAACACTGAAGCTTTCTTT. The full variable domain, with the rest looked up from reference TRBV9 and TRBJ1-1, is DSGVTQTPKHLITATGQRVTLRCSPRSGDLSVYWYQQSLDQGLQFLIQYYNGEERAKGNILERFSAQQFPDLHSELNLSSLELGDSALYFCASSLGHANTEAFFGQGTRLTVV.

This chain connects TRBV27 to TRBJ2-3; a possible D gene is TRBD1 (6 bases). This CDR3 contains 18 residues. Trimming left V 3 bases short and J 4 bases short, with 23 bases between. CDR1 is MNHEY and CDR2 is SMNVEV in the germline V gene (reference sequence). The CDR3 is CASSLDSRDPRAADTQYF. Here the CDR3 DNA reads TGTGCCAGCAGTTTGGACAGTAGGGACCCCAGAGCCGCAGATACGCAGTATTTT.

This clone was detected only once. The V and J genes are TRBV19 and TRBJ2-7; TRBD2 is a possible D gene (6 bases). This CDR3 has 12 amino acids. The V end lost 3 bases, the J end lost 6 bases, and 9 bases lay between the germline ends. Germline CDR1 LNHDA, CDR2 SQIVND (reference sequence). This chain's CDR3 is CASSILGGEQYF. CDR3 sequence (DNA): TGTGCCAGTAGTATCTTGGGGGGCGAGCAGTACTTC.

This chain joins TRBV19 and TRBJ1-2; no firm D call. The germline V and J ends were trimmed by 3 bases and 0 bases, with 5 bases remaining between them. Germline-derived CDR1 and CDR2 are LNHDA and SQIVND (reference sequence). The CDR3 covers 13 residues. The CDR3 sequence is CASSMRPNYGYTF. CDR3 DNA sequence: TGTGCCAGTAGTATGAGGCCTAACTATGGCTACACCTTC.

This chain links TRBV4-2 with TRBJ2-5; TRBD1 aligns across 7 bases. The germline CDR1 and CDR2 sequences are LGHNA and YNFKEQ. With V trimmed by 3 bases and J by 0 bases, 13 bases remained unmatched. The CDR3 length is 18 residues. The CDR3, as DNA: TGTGCCAGCAGCCAGGCGAGCACAGGGGCTTACTACCAAGAGACCCAGTACTTC. Its protein is CASSQASTGAYYQETQYF.

The rearrangement links TRBV30 to TRBJ2-5, with 8 positions matching TRBD1. V was pared by 0 bases and J by 4 bases, with 4 bases of the junction left unmatched. CDR3 length equals 14 residues. CDR1 is GTSNPN, CDR2 SVGIG, per germline (reference sequence). CDR3 amino acids: CAWSVEQGGETQYF. The CDR3 region has the DNA TGTGCCTGGAGTGTAGAACAGGGGGGAGAGACCCAGTACTTC. The whole variable domain, remainder taken from reference TRBV30 and TRBJ2-5, is SQTIHQWPATLVQPVGSPLSLECTVEGTSNPNLYWYRQAAGRGLQLLFYSVGIGQISSEVPQNLSASRPQDRQFILSSKKLLLSDSGFYLCAWSVEQGGETQYFGPGTRLLVL.

The V gene is TRBV18, the J gene TRBJ1-5; no definite D call. The CDR3 contains 15 residues. V lost 0 bases and J lost 0, with 6 bases in between. Per the germline V gene, CDR1 is KGHSH and CDR2 is LQKENI. CDR3 protein: CASSPPERSNQPQHF. CDR3 coding DNA: TGTGCCAGCTCACCACCGGAGCGTAGCAATCAGCCCCAGCATTTT.

The V and J genes are TRBV3-1 (or the pseudogene TRBV3-2) and TRBJ2-1; D might be TRBD2 (6 bases). This CDR3 is 16 amino acids long. Trimming shortened V by 1 base and J by 2 bases, and 12 bases separated the two germline ends. Germline V gene lookup returns CDR1 LGHDT and CDR2 YNNKEL (reference sequence). CDR3 nucleotides: TGTGCCAGCAGCCAAGCTACGGGGGACCCCTACAATGAGCAGTTCTTC. It is translated as CASSQATGDPYNEQFF.

The rearrangement joins TRBV4-2 to TRBJ1-2, with a weak D call TRBD1 (6 bases). The CDR3 consists of 15 residues. Trimming removed 3 bases from V and 5 bases from J, with 16 bases in between. Germline V lookup: CDR1 LGHNA, CDR2 YNFKEQ. In nucleotides, the CDR3 is TGTGCCAGCAGCCATGCGACAGGCAGTGTGTATGGCTACACCTTC. Amino acid sequence: CASSHATGSVYGYTF.

The chain carries TRBV14 and TRBJ1-1; perhaps TRBD1 as D (5 bases). The CDR3 is 16 amino acids. Germline V gene sequence: CDR1 SGHDN, CDR2 FVKESK. The V and J ends lost 4 bases and 4 bases respectively, with 19 bases between them. The CDR3 loop is CASSPRLGGWGTEAFF. CDR3 sequence (DNA): TGTGCCAGCAGCCCCCGCTTGGGGGGATGGGGCACTGAAGCTTTCTTT. The full variable domain, its missing parts supplied by reference TRBV14 and TRBJ1-1, is EAGVTQFPSHSVIEKGQTVTLRCDPISGHDNLYWYRRVMGKEIKFLLHFVKESKQDESGMPNNRFLAERTGGTYSTLKVQPAELEDSGVYFCASSPRLGGWGTEAFFGQGTRLTVV.

The chain couples TRBV28 to TRBJ2-7, with 9 bases fitting TRBD1. Germline V gene lookup returns CDR1 MDHEN and CDR2 SYDVKM. The CDR3 loop spans 14 amino acids. V gave up 2 bases and J gave up 5 bases; unmatched junction bases: 4. In DNA, the CDR3 is TGTGCCAGCAGTTTAAGGACAGGGGATGACGAGCAGTACTTC. Translation gives CASSLRTGDDEQYF. Full variable domain (outside the CDR3, taken from reference TRBV28 and TRBJ2-7): DVKVTQSSRYLVKRTGEKVFLECVQDMDHENMFWYRQDPGLGLRLIYFSYDVKMKEKGDIPEGYSVSREKKERFSLILESASTNQTSMYLCASSLRTGDDEQYFGPGTRLTVT.

The chain couples TRBV18 to TRBJ2-1; D gene uncertain. The V end was cut by 2 bases, the J end by 6 bases, with 5 bases between. The CDR3 length is 12 residues. CDR1 KGHSH and CDR2 LQKENI come from the germline V gene. The CDR3 DNA sequence: TGTGCCAGCTCACCATTGCGCAATGAGCAGTTCTTC. This translates into CASSPLRNEQFF.

The chain has TRBV11-3 and TRBJ2-1; the D is unclear. The CDR3 has 15 amino acids. CDR1 is SGHNT and CDR2 is YENEEA in the germline V gene. Trimming stripped 5 bases from V and 1 base from J, with 12 bases between. CDR3 amino acids: CASSQRVTSYNEQFF. The CDR3 DNA reads TGTGCCAGCAGCCAACGGGTTACTTCCTACAATGAGCAGTTCTTC.

This clone was detected only once. The chain uses TRBV19 and TRBJ2-1; D gene uncertain. The CDR3 extends over 14 amino acids. V shed 4 bases and J shed 2 bases, with 9 bases lying between them. In germline, CDR1 is LNHDA, CDR2 SQIVND (reference sequence). In DNA form, the CDR3 reads TGTGCCAGTAGTAATCGGGTTACCTACAATGAGCAGTTCTTC. The encoded protein is CASSNRVTYNEQFF.

The chain combines TRBV6-5 with TRBJ1-2; TRBD1 matches at 9 bases. This CDR3 contains 15 residues. J gave up 3 bases and V 6 bases, and 8 bases lay outside the gene matches. Looked up from germline, CDR1 is MNHEY and CDR2 is SVGAGI. CDR3: CASRHHRGRDYGYTF. The CDR3 DNA follows: TGTGCCAGCAGACATCACAGGGGGCGGGACTATGGCTACACCTTC.

The chain links TRBV19 to TRBJ2-1, with D perhaps matching TRBD2 (5 bases). The CDR3 is 13 residues long. CDR1 is LNHDA, CDR2 SQIVND, per germline (reference sequence). Trimming shortened V by 8 bases and J by 4 bases, and 12 bases separated the two germline ends. The chain's CDR3 is CASEGPNYNEQFF. Here the CDR3 DNA reads TGTGCCAGTGAGGGCCCTAATTACAATGAGCAGTTCTTC. The variable domain in full, with the rest retrieved from reference TRBV19 and TRBJ2-1, is DGGITQSPKYLFRKEGQNVTLSCEQNLNHDAMYWYRQDPGQGLRLIYYSQIVNDFQKGDIAEGYSVSREKKESFPLTVTSAQKNPTAFYLCASEGPNYNEQFFGPGTRLTVL.

This chain joins TRBV5-4 and TRBJ1-1; the D gene is possibly TRBD1 (6 bases). Germline lookup yields CDR1 SGHNT and CDR2 YYREEE (reference sequence). Trimming took 3 bases from V and 5 from J, leaving 14 bases between them. CDR3 size: 14 residues. The CDR3 reads CASSSGDRTTEAFF. The CDR3 bases are TGTGCCAGCAGCTCTGGAGACAGGACGACTGAAGCTTTCTTT.

CDR3 nucleotide sequence: TGTGCCACCAGCAGAGGTCACAGGGGAAATGAGCAGTTCTTC. Its protein product is CATSRGHRGNEQFF. V gene TRBV15 combines with J gene TRBJ2-1; 7 bases align to TRBD1. The J segment lost 7 bases and the V segment lost 1 base, leaving 4 bases of the junction unmatched. The germline V gene encodes CDR1 LNHNV and CDR2 YYDKDF (reference sequence). The CDR3 covers 14 residues.

This chain joins TRBV6-5 and TRBJ1-1, with 7 bases that match TRBD1. The CDR3 is 16 amino acids. V lost 2 bases and J lost 5; bases outside the gene matches: 11. Germline V gene data show CDR1 as MNHEY and CDR2 as SVGAGI. Here the CDR3 reads CASSYETMRGLTEAFF. The CDR3 nucleotides read TGTGCCAGCAGTTACGAAACAATGAGGGGGCTTACTGAAGCTTTCTTT.

The chain couples TRBV12-3 or TRBV12-4 to TRBJ2-5; 7 bases align to TRBD2. CDR3 length: 13 amino acids. V was clipped by 7 bases and J by 4 bases; unmatched bases: 6. As DNA, the CDR3 is TGTGCCAGCAAGGCAGCGGGGATAGAGACCCAGTACTTC. Translating it yields CASKAAGIETQYF.

The chain couples TRBV9 to TRBJ1-1; D is unresolved. CDR1 SGDLS and CDR2 YYNGEE come from the germline V gene. Trimming cost V 1 base and J 1 base, with 5 bases left between them. This CDR3 spans 13 amino acids. The DNA for the CDR3 is TGTGCCAGCAGCGTACAGGCGAACACTGAAGCTTTCTTT. It encodes CASSVQANTEAFF.

This sequence joins TRBV27 and TRBJ2-7, with D perhaps matching TRBD2 (5 bases). Germline V gives CDR1 MNHEY, CDR2 SMNVEV (reference sequence). The V end was cut by 4 bases, the J end by 0 bases, with 22 bases between. CDR3 size: 18 residues. The CDR3 reads CASSSRSARVGNSYEQYF. The DNA of the CDR3 is TGTGCCAGCAGTTCCCGTTCCGCGAGGGTTGGGAACTCCTACGAGCAGTACTTC.

V is TRBV12-3 or TRBV12-4 and J is TRBJ1-6; perhaps TRBD1 as D (5 bases). The CDR3 runs to 13 residues. Trimming took 2 bases from V and 11 from J, leaving 10 bases between them. The DNA for the CDR3 is TGTGCCAGCAGTTTAACAGGTCTTGCACCCCTCCACTTT. It is translated as CASSLTGLAPLHF.